One sample yielded the 10 T cell receptor beta chains listed below, sequenced in a study of chemoradiotherapy in HPV16-positive cancers. Produced via immunoSEQ multiplex PCR; TCRdb's table is partial and in-frame only. This table holds about 32,000 clones, over 75% found once. Here the sequenced sample was blood, taken from a patient who underwent chemoradiotherapy. The receptors shown here come from a human donor with HPV-associated anogenital cancer.

V is TRBV5-1 and J is TRBJ2-5; D is undetermined. The CDR3 sequence is 13 residues long. In germline, CDR1 is SGHRS, CDR2 YFSETQ. V was cut by 0 bases and J by 4 bases, with 7 bases left in between. The CDR3 sequence: CASSLGWGETQYF. CDR3 nucleotides: TGCGCCAGCAGCTTGGGGTGGGGAGAGACCCAGTACTTC. The whole variable domain, remainder taken from reference TRBV5-1 and TRBJ2-5, is KAGVTQTPRYLIKTRGQQVTLSCSPISGHRSVSWYQQTPGQGLQFLFEYFSETQRNKGNFPGRFSGRQFSNSRSEMNVSTLELGDSALYLCASSLGWGETQYFGPGTRLLVL.

V is TRBV5-1 and J is TRBJ2-3, with 8 bases identical to TRBD2. Looked up from germline, CDR1 is SGHRS and CDR2 is YFSETQ. The V segment lost 0 bases and the J segment 2 bases; nucleotides outside the gene matches: 5. This CDR3 is built from 16 residues. CDR3 region: CASSLVAGGTTDTQYF. CDR3 in DNA: TGCGCCAGCAGCTTGGTTGCGGGGGGCACCACAGATACGCAGTATTTT.

V gene TRBV9 combines with J gene TRBJ1-1; no reliable D call. Germline V gene data show CDR1 as SGDLS and CDR2 as YYNGEE. Trimming cost V 4 bases and J 1 base, with 8 bases left between them. The CDR3 totals 13 residues. CDR3 nucleotides: TGTGCCAGCAGCCGAAGGGAGAACACTGAAGCTTTCTTT. This encodes CASSRRENTEAFF.

In its sample, this clone was seen once. The V gene is TRBV5-1, the J gene TRBJ2-7, with TRBD1 matching over 9 bases. Trimming cost V 3 bases and J 2 bases; bases outside gene matches: 6. The CDR3 contains 15 residues. Germline loops: CDR1 SGHRS, CDR2 YFSETQ. The CDR3 here is CASSYAGQGPYEQYF. DNA for the CDR3: TGCGCCAGCAGCTACGCGGGACAGGGCCCCTACGAGCAGTACTTC.

J is TRBJ2-1 and V is TRBV6-5; no definite D call. The V and J ends lost 7 bases and 0 bases respectively, with 13 bases between them. Per germline, CDR1 MNHEY and CDR2 SVGAGI. The length of the CDR3 is 15 residues. This chain's CDR3 is CASTQMASSYNEQFF. The CDR3 coding sequence is TGTGCCAGCACCCAGATGGCTTCCTCCTACAATGAGCAGTTCTTC.

About this clone: One junction end disagrees with the germline gene, perhaps due to a read error. The chain recombines TRBV4-3 with TRBJ2-6; possible D gene TRBD2, 5 bases. CDR1 is LGHNA, CDR2 YSLEER, per germline. This CDR3 has 15 amino acids. The CDR3, as DNA: TGCGCCTGCAGCCATACGGGGTCTGGGGCCAACGTCCTGACTTTC. It yields the protein CACSHTGSGANVLTF.

The chain carries TRBV19 and TRBJ1-6; D unresolved. V lost 1 base and J lost 10, with 5 bases in between. Germline loops: CDR1 LNHDA, CDR2 SQIVND (reference sequence). This CDR3 is 12 amino acids long. CDR3 coding DNA: TGTGCCAGTAGTATAGGTGTGTCACCCCTCCACTTT. It encodes CASSIGVSPLHF.

This chain joins TRBV19 and TRBJ1-1; D is ambiguous. The CDR3 extends over 14 amino acids. The V end was cut by 1 base, the J end by 2 bases, with 8 bases between. The germline V gene has CDR1 LNHDA and CDR2 SQIVND (reference sequence). The CDR3 region is CASSIGTQNTEAFF. Here the CDR3 DNA reads TGTGCCAGTAGTATAGGGACCCAAAACACTGAAGCTTTCTTT. Full variable domain (missing parts from reference TRBV19 and TRBJ1-1): DGGITQSPKYLFRKEGQNVTLSCEQNLNHDAMYWYRQDPGQGLRLIYYSQIVNDFQKGDIAEGYSVSREKKESFPLTVTSAQKNPTAFYLCASSIGTQNTEAFFGQGTRLTVV.

The chain carries TRBV7-3 and TRBJ1-2, with D possibly being TRBD1 (5 bases). CDR1 SGHTA and CDR2 FQGTGA come from the germline V gene. The CDR3 is 13 amino acids. Deletions cut 6 bases from V and 8 bases from J, with 16 bases between. The CDR3: CASSLGQGGGYTF. As DNA, the CDR3 is TGTGCCAGCAGTTTAGGCCAGGGAGGCGGCTACACCTTC.

This sequence joins TRBV10-3 and TRBJ2-2, with TRBD1 identical over 7 bases. CDR1 is ENHRY and CDR2 is SYGVKD in the germline V gene. V was pared by 0 bases and J by 6 bases, with 1 base of the junction left unmatched. The CDR3 sequence is 14 residues long. The CDR3 DNA is TGTGCCATCAGTGAGTCGACAGGGTCCGGGGAGCTGTTTTTT. Translated: CAISESTGSGELFF.